This is a list of T cell receptor beta chains from one sample in a study of tumor-infiltrating lymphocytes in primary liver carcinoma. TCRdb passed the multiplex PCR reads through MiXCR, listing each CDR3 protein once. This sample carries about 320,000 distinct CDR3 sequences, 45% to 70% of them seen once, and the ten largest clones take around 15%. Sample: peripheral blood. The source of these receptors is a woman in her 30s with primary liver carcinoma and hepatitis B virus infection. Both conserved end residues are part of each CDR3. The order of the fields is clone size, J gene, V gene, CDR3 length, D gene, CDR3 DNA, CDR3 protein. D genes are given only for firm matches. Clone sizes are given selectively: once, few, many, or a class where the clone is expanded.

abundance: -; j_gene: TRBJ1-1; v_gene: TRBV29-1; len: 13; d_gene: TRBD1; CDR3nt: TGCATTATAACCGGAGGGGGCAACACTGAAGCTTTCTTT; CDR3aa: CIITGGGNTEAFF
abundance: many; j_gene: TRBJ2-1; v_gene: TRBV11-2; len: 16; d_gene: TRBD1; CDR3nt: TGTGCCAGCAGCCCGGACAGGGCCAGCTCCTACAATGAGCAGTTCTTC; CDR3aa: CASSPDRASSYNEQFF
abundance: -; j_gene: TRBJ2-7; v_gene: TRBV18; len: 13; d_gene: TRBD1; CDR3nt: TGTGCCAGCTCACCCGGGACAGGGGACGAGCAGTACTTC; CDR3aa: CASSPGTGDEQYF
abundance: few; j_gene: TRBJ2-3; v_gene: TRBV6-2/TRBV6-3; len: 15; d_gene: -; CDR3nt: TGTGCCAGCAGTTACTCGAACCCGGTCCGGGATACGCAGTATTTT; CDR3aa: CASSYSNPVRDTQYF
abundance: -; j_gene: TRBJ2-1; v_gene: TRBV7-8; len: 16; d_gene: -; CDR3nt: TGTGCTAGCAGCTTAACTGCTAGTCACTCCTACAATGAGCAGTTCTTC; CDR3aa: CASSLTASHSYNEQFF
abundance: few; j_gene: TRBJ2-1; v_gene: TRBV7-9; len: 16; d_gene: TRBD2; CDR3nt: TGTGCCAGCGTCCAGGAAGGGACTAGCCCACACAATGAGCAGTTCTTC; CDR3aa: CASVQEGTSPHNEQFF
abundance: few; j_gene: TRBJ2-1; v_gene: TRBV14; len: 14; d_gene: TRBD2; CDR3nt: TGTGCCAGTAGTCCCCTAGCGGTTTACAATGAGCAGTTCTTC; CDR3aa: CASSPLAVYNEQFF
abundance: many; j_gene: TRBJ2-7; v_gene: TRBV6-2/TRBV6-3; len: 13; d_gene: -; CDR3nt: TGTGCCAGTCGGAGGGACAGCGCCTACGAGCAGTACTTC; CDR3aa: CASRRDSAYEQYF
abundance: -; j_gene: TRBJ2-7; v_gene: TRBV11-2; len: 16; d_gene: -; CDR3nt: TGTGCCAGCAGCTTAGATCGGCTAGCAGGAGGGCCAAAGCAGCACTTC; CDR3aa: CASSLDRLAGGPKQHF
abundance: -; j_gene: TRBJ2-1; v_gene: TRBV7-9; len: 13; d_gene: -; CDR3nt: TGTGCCAGCAGCTTAGCTCCGGAACTGTGGCAGTTCTTC; CDR3aa: CASSLAPELWQFF
abundance: -; j_gene: TRBJ2-5; v_gene: TRBV12-3/TRBV12-4; len: 15; d_gene: -; CDR3nt: TGTGCCAGCAGTCACTCTAGCTTGGGGCGTGAGACCCAGTACTTC; CDR3aa: CASSHSSLGRETQYF
abundance: -; j_gene: TRBJ2-1; v_gene: TRBV7-3; len: 17; d_gene: TRBD2; CDR3nt: TGTGCCAGCAGCTTGCAACATAGCGGGAGCTCCTACAATGAGCAGTTCTTC; CDR3aa: CASSLQHSGSSYNEQFF
abundance: -; j_gene: TRBJ2-2; v_gene: TRBV4-2; len: 15; d_gene: TRBD1; CDR3nt: TGTGCCAGCTGCCAAGGGACAGGGGGTACCGGGGAGCTGTTTTTT; CDR3aa: CASCQGTGGTGELFF
abundance: few; j_gene: TRBJ1-2; v_gene: TRBV10-3; len: 14; d_gene: -; CDR3nt: TGTGCCATCAAAGGGGACATACGAAACTATGGCTACACCTTC; CDR3aa: CAIKGDIRNYGYTF
abundance: -; j_gene: TRBJ1-2; v_gene: TRBV4-3; len: 16; d_gene: TRBD1; CDR3nt: TGCGCCAGCAGCCAAGCCAGGGGGCGCGGCGACTATGGCTATACCTTC; CDR3aa: CASSQARGRGDYGYTF
abundance: many; j_gene: TRBJ2-1; v_gene: TRBV29-1; len: 11; d_gene: -; CDR3nt: TGCAGCGTTGCTAAGAATTATGAGCAGTTCTTC; CDR3aa: CSVAKNYEQFF
abundance: -; j_gene: TRBJ2-2; v_gene: TRBV11-2; len: 14; d_gene: -; CDR3nt: TGTGCCAGCAGCTTAGTCCAGGGCACCGGGGAACTGTATTTT; CDR3aa: CASSLVQGTGELYF
abundance: -; j_gene: TRBJ2-1; v_gene: TRBV6-2/TRBV6-3; len: 17; d_gene: TRBD2; CDR3nt: TGTGCCAGCAGTTACGGCACTAGCGGGAGTTCCTACAATGAGCAGTTCTTC; CDR3aa: CASSYGTSGSSYNEQFF
abundance: -; j_gene: TRBJ2-5; v_gene: TRBV5-4; len: 15; d_gene: TRBD1; CDR3nt: TGTGCCAGCAGCTATTCCCAGGGGGCGATGGAGACCCAGTACTTC; CDR3aa: CASSYSQGAMETQYF
abundance: many; j_gene: TRBJ2-7; v_gene: TRBV12-5; len: 12; d_gene: -; CDR3nt: TGTGCTAGTGGCTCCACAGGGCACGAGCAGTACTTC; CDR3aa: CASGSTGHEQYF
abundance: -; j_gene: TRBJ2-7; v_gene: TRBV4-3; len: 15; d_gene: -; CDR3nt: TGCGCCAGCAGCCCGGGACCCACTACCGGGTACGAGCAGTACTTC; CDR3aa: CASSPGPTTGYEQYF
abundance: -; j_gene: TRBJ1-5; v_gene: TRBV7-9; len: 16; d_gene: -; CDR3nt: TGTGCCATCAGCTTGGGGGCGGGATATAGCAATCAGCCCCAGCATTTT; CDR3aa: CAISLGAGYSNQPQHF
abundance: -; j_gene: TRBJ2-5; v_gene: TRBV5-4; len: 17; d_gene: TRBD2; CDR3nt: TGTGCCAGCAGCTTTCGCAGGCGGGAGGGCCCTACAGAGACCCAGTACTTC; CDR3aa: CASSFRRREGPTETQYF
abundance: many; j_gene: TRBJ2-7; v_gene: TRBV11-3; len: 12; d_gene: -; CDR3nt: TGTGCCAGCAGCCCCCTAGGGTACGAGCAGTACTTC; CDR3aa: CASSPLGYEQYF
abundance: few; j_gene: TRBJ2-7; v_gene: TRBV6-6; len: 16; d_gene: TRBD2; CDR3nt: TGTGCCAGCAGTTACTCTACTAGCGGGAGAACCTACGAGCAGTACTTC; CDR3aa: CASSYSTSGRTYEQYF
abundance: -; j_gene: TRBJ2-5; v_gene: TRBV28; len: 16; d_gene: -; CDR3nt: TGTGCCAGCAGTCCACTGGGCCGGTCCCCTCAAGAGACCCAGTACTTC; CDR3aa: CASSPLGRSPQETQYF
abundance: few; j_gene: TRBJ2-5; v_gene: TRBV5-1; len: 15; d_gene: TRBD2; CDR3nt: TGCGCCAGCAGCCGAGGATCAGCGGGAGATGAGACCCAGTACTTC; CDR3aa: CASSRGSAGDETQYF
abundance: once; j_gene: TRBJ2-2; v_gene: TRBV11-2; len: 17; d_gene: TRBD2; CDR3nt: TGTGCCAGCAGCTTAGTTGTACCAGCGGGAGCTGGCGGGGAGCTGTTTTTT; CDR3aa: CASSLVVPAGAGGELFF
abundance: -; j_gene: TRBJ2-7; v_gene: TRBV4-1; len: 17; d_gene: -; CDR3nt: TGCGCCAGCAGCCAAGTACCAGGGGCCTCTCGTTCCTACGAGCAGTACTTC; CDR3aa: CASSQVPGASRSYEQYF
abundance: -; j_gene: TRBJ2-6; v_gene: TRBV11-1; len: 19; d_gene: TRBD1; CDR3nt: TGTGCCAGCAGCCCTAGGACAGGGGGGAACTTTGCTGGGGCCAACGTCCAGACTTTC; CDR3aa: CASSPRTGGNFAGANVQTF
abundance: -; j_gene: TRBJ1-5; v_gene: TRBV12-3/TRBV12-4; len: 17; d_gene: TRBD1; CDR3nt: TGTGCCAGCAGGCAGGACAGGGAGAGGGGAAGCAATCAGCCCCAGCATTTT; CDR3aa: CASRQDRERGSNQPQHF
abundance: -; j_gene: TRBJ2-1; v_gene: TRBV12-3/TRBV12-4; len: 15; d_gene: TRBD2; CDR3nt: TGTGCCGGCAGTTTAAGCGGGAGATGGAATAATGAGCAGTTCTTC; CDR3aa: CAGSLSGRWNNEQFF
abundance: many; j_gene: TRBJ2-7; v_gene: TRBV4-2; len: 13; d_gene: -; CDR3nt: TGTGCCAGCAGCCAAGATGAACGACACGAGCAGTACTTC; CDR3aa: CASSQDERHEQYF
abundance: few; j_gene: TRBJ2-3; v_gene: TRBV29-1; len: 13; d_gene: -; CDR3nt: TGCAGCGTTGAGTTTCCGGGCGCAGATACGCAGTATTTT; CDR3aa: CSVEFPGADTQYF
abundance: few; j_gene: TRBJ2-7; v_gene: TRBV28; len: 14; d_gene: -; CDR3nt: TGTGCCAGCAGTCCGCGCTCAGAAGGGTACGAGCAGTACTTC; CDR3aa: CASSPRSEGYEQYF
abundance: -; j_gene: TRBJ2-7; v_gene: TRBV28; len: 15; d_gene: -; CDR3nt: TGTGCCATCACCTCCCCCGGGACATATTACAGGGAGCAGTACTTC; CDR3aa: CAITSPGTYYREQYF
abundance: -; j_gene: TRBJ2-5; v_gene: TRBV6-5; len: 16; d_gene: TRBD2; CDR3nt: TGTGCCAGCAGTTACGGGCTAGCGGGAATAAAAGAGACCCAGTACTTC; CDR3aa: CASSYGLAGIKETQYF
abundance: few; j_gene: TRBJ1-5; v_gene: TRBV6-2/TRBV6-3; len: 14; d_gene: -; CDR3nt: TGTGCCAGCAGGACGAGACGGGAAGGTCAGCCCCAGCATTTT; CDR3aa: CASRTRREGQPQHF
abundance: many; j_gene: TRBJ2-5; v_gene: TRBV4-1; len: 15; d_gene: TRBD2; CDR3nt: TGCGCCAGCAGCCAAGACGAAGCGGGAGGCGAGACCCAGTACTTC; CDR3aa: CASSQDEAGGETQYF
abundance: -; j_gene: TRBJ1-5; v_gene: TRBV6-6; len: 15; d_gene: -; CDR3nt: TGTGCCAGCAGTTACGAGGCAGGGGTTTATCAGCCCCAGCATTTT; CDR3aa: CASSYEAGVYQPQHF
abundance: many; j_gene: TRBJ2-7; v_gene: TRBV6-1; len: 13; d_gene: TRBD1; CDR3nt: TGTGCCAGCAGCAACAGGGGACCCTACGAGCAGTACTTC; CDR3aa: CASSNRGPYEQYF